This is a list of T cell receptor beta chains from one sample in a study of cytomegalovirus exposure and HLA in healthy donors. The protocol was immunoSEQ multiplex PCR, while the TCRdb copy is restricted to in-frame clones and leaves out a portion. Of more than 95,000 clones in the sample, over 70% were seen once. Specimen: PBMCs. The receptor source for this set is a man between 18 and 29 years old in good health and CMV-seropositive. Each CDR3 is given with its conserved first and last residue. Fields, in order: clone size, D gene, J gene, V gene, CDR3 DNA, CDR3 protein. A D gene is named only where the DNA matches it firmly. The size of a clone is reported for some rows only, either as once, few or many, or as a class for expanded clones.

>NA|TRBD1|TRBJ2-1|TRBV5-1
TGCGCCAGCAGCGCGGGACAGGGCTACAATGAGCAGTTCTTC
CASSAGQGYNEQFF
>few|TRBD1|TRBJ1-4|TRBV19
TGTGCCAGTAGTAAGGCCAGGGGGCGCGGTGAAAAACTGTTTTTT
CASSKARGRGEKLFF
>once|NA|TRBJ2-7|TRBV13
TGTGCCAGCAGGGAACAGGGAAAGGGAGCCTACGAGCAGTACTTC
CASREQGKGAYEQYF
>NA|NA|TRBJ1-4|TRBV25-1
TGTGCCAGCAGTCACGGTGACAGCTATAATGAAAAACTGTTTTTT
CASSHGDSYNEKLFF
>NA|NA|TRBJ2-7|TRBV19
TGTGCCAGTAGTATGGGAGTTAACGAGCAGTACTTC
CASSMGVNEQYF
>NA|TRBD2|TRBJ2-1|TRBV12-5
TGTGCTAGTGGTTTGTCCACCACTAGCGCTACCTACAATGAGCAGTTCTTC
CASGLSTTSATYNEQFF
>NA|NA|TRBJ1-1|TRBV11-2
TGTGCCAGCAGGTTCCAGAGGGGGAGAGGTGCTGAAGCTTTCTTT
CASRFQRGRGAEAFF
>once|TRBD1|TRBJ2-7|TRBV7-9
TGTGCCAGCAGCCGGACAGGGGGCAAGAACGAGCAGTACTTC
CASSRTGGKNEQYF
>NA|NA|TRBJ1-5|TRBV30
TGTGCCTGGAGTGTTTACAGCAATAGCAATCAGCCCCAGCATTTT
CAWSVYSNSNQPQHF
>NA|TRBD1|TRBJ2-2|TRBV9
TGTGCCAGCAGCGTAGGTGGGACAGGGGGCCGGGCCGGGGAGCTGTTTTTT
CASSVGGTGGRAGELFF
>NA|NA|TRBJ1-6|TRBV19
TGTGCCAGTCGGTTTCCTGATTCACCCCTCCACTTT
CASRFPDSPLHF
>NA|TRBD2|TRBJ2-1|TRBV9
TGTGCCAGCAGCGTAGCGTTAGCGGGGTACAATGAGCAGTTCTTC
CASSVALAGYNEQFF
>NA|TRBD2|TRBJ2-7|TRBV5-4
TGTGCCAGCACAGAGGGCGGGAGCTCCTACGAGCAGTACTTC
CASTEGGSSYEQYF
>NA|NA|TRBJ1-1|TRBV14
TGTGCCAGCAGCCATCCGGCGGGAGGAAACACTGAAGCTTTCTTT
CASSHPAGGNTEAFF
>once|NA|TRBJ1-1|TRBV2
TGTGCCAGCACCGAGACAGGGAACACTGAAGCTTTCTTT
CASTETGNTEAFF
>few|NA|TRBJ2-7|TRBV7-2
TGTGCCAGCAGCCCATCGTCAGATCACTACGAGCAGTACTTC
CASSPSSDHYEQYF
>NA|NA|TRBJ2-7|TRBV6-1
TGTGCTAGCAGTGGACAGATTTCCTACGAGCAGTACTTC
CASSGQISYEQYF
>NA|NA|TRBJ2-5|TRBV14
TGTGCCAGCAGCCAAGTGAGAGAGACCCAGTACTTC
CASSQVRETQYF
>NA|TRBD1|TRBJ1-1|TRBV2
TGTGCCAGCAAAGTCGGGACAGCGAACACTGAAGCTTTCTTT
CASKVGTANTEAFF
>NA|TRBD2|TRBJ2-1|TRBV7-2
TGTGCCAGCAGCTTAGAGGCGGGCGGGGGGGGAAATGAGCAGTTCTTC
CASSLEAGGGGNEQFF